This T cell receptor beta chain was identified in a study of beta chain features in type 1 diabetes. Overall study: All samples yielded 107,917,701 examined sorted cells.

Study-level findings and limits: Sequencing the cDNA could make cells with high TCR expression show up more than they should. Shorter templates may be favored by PCR, equally so in patients and controls.

Per germline, CDR1 MDHEN and CDR2 SYDVKM. CDR3 length equals 11 residues. Deletions cut 9 bases from V and 5 bases from J, with 11 bases between. Every isolated RNA sample was fully reverse transcribed, so sequencing captured expressed TCRB transcripts. Some clones are missing from TCRdb's copy, which holds only in-frame ones; the method was immunoSEQ multiplex PCR. Of 400,000 to 450,000 clones listed, 14% were seen once; the top ten hold around 0.039%. Sorting with CD45RO/CCR7/CD25/CD127/CD95/CD27 yielded naive, central memory, regulatory and stem-like memory CD4+ cells. On this clone itself: Its antigen is not known.

Specimen: naive CD4+ T cells from blood. The chain is built from TRBV28 and TRBJ2-7; D uncertain. The receptor's source is a young man in good health. The CDR3 sequence is CASRIEDEQYV. CDR3 DNA: TGTGCCAGTAGAATCGAGGACGAGCAGTACGTC.